Listed here are 29 T cell receptor beta chains from one sample, sequenced in a study of blood T cells in healthy people across ages. With a J-beta primer mix and a sample-barcoded 5' primer, a second PCR ran about 6 to 11 cycles. A single record per CDR3 protein comes from TCRdb applying MiXCR to the 5' RACE reads. The sample lists approximately 1,700,000 distinct CDR3 sequences; 30% to 40% were seen once. The sequenced material came from blood. These receptors all stem from a human donor in good health.

J is TRBJ1-2 and V is TRBV6-2 or TRBV6-3, with D unresolved. Trimming took off 7 bases at V and 4 bases at J, with 10 bases between the two ends. Germline CDR1 is MNHEY and CDR2 is SVGEGT. CDR3 size: 12 residues. Here the CDR3 DNA reads TGTGCCAGCAACGGTTTTCTCTATGGCTACACCTTC. Residues: CASNGFLYGYTF.

This chain joins TRBV4-2 and TRBJ2-7; a possible D gene is TRBD1 (6 bases). The tail of the sequence fits TRBJ2-5 better, so the J call may be wrong. This CDR3 is 14 amino acids long. Germline CDR1 reads LGHNA; CDR2 reads YNFKEQ. Here the CDR3 reads CASSQKGVLETQYF. CDR3 nucleotide sequence: TGTGCCAGCAGCCAAAAGGGGGTTTTGGAGACCCAGTACTTC.

The rearrangement links TRBV11-2 to TRBJ2-5, with D possibly called TRBD1 or TRBD2 (7 bases each). Near its end, the DNA agrees better with TRBJ2-7, so the J call may be wrong. Germline loops: CDR1 SGHAT, CDR2 FQNNGV. CDR3 length: 16 amino acids. DNA for the CDR3: TGTGCCAGCAGCCCGGGGAGGGGCAGGGGGGATTACGAGCAGTACTTC. This translates into CASSPGRGRGDYEQYF.

The chain links TRBV6-5 to TRBJ2-5; 8 bases match TRBD2. The V and J ends lost 5 bases and 1 base, in that order; junction bases with no gene match: 9. Germline-derived CDR1 and CDR2 are MNHEY and SVGAGI. The CDR3 is 16 amino acids. The CDR3 nucleotides are TGTGCCAGCAGTCAGACTAGCGCGGGATCCCAAGAGACCCAGTACTTC. This translates into CASSQTSAGSQETQYF.

This chain joins TRBV28 and TRBJ1-2; 9 bases map to TRBD1. V shed 7 bases and J 8 bases; nucleotides not matched to a gene: 11. The CDR3 extends over 14 amino acids. Germline V CDR1 and CDR2: MDHEN, SYDVKM. CDR3 residues: CASTRDRVGKGYTF. The CDR3 DNA reads as TGTGCCAGCACCCGGGACAGGGTAGGGAAAGGCTACACCTTC.

The rearrangement joins TRBV10-3 to TRBJ2-3; tentatively, D is TRBD2 (5 bases). Germline CDR1 reads ENHRY; CDR2 reads SYGVKD. CDR3 length: 17 amino acids. V dropped 0 bases and J dropped 4 bases, with 17 bases sitting between them. CDR3 loop: CAISESRLASRADTQYF. The CDR3 DNA follows: TGTGCCATCAGTGAGTCCCGGCTAGCCTCAAGGGCAGATACGCAGTATTTT.

The CDR3 region is CASSRPGSSLGTQYF. The CDR3 DNA follows: TGTGCCAGCTCCAGGCCGGGGTCCTCCCTCGGGACCCAGTACTTC. The gene calls are TRBV6-5 and TRBJ2-5, with D perhaps matching TRBD2 (5 bases). Trimming took off 8 bases at V and 7 bases at J, with 23 bases between the two ends. CDR3 length: 15 residues. Germline V CDR1 and CDR2: MNHEY, SVGAGI.

This sequence joins TRBV5-6 and TRBJ1-2, with D tentatively TRBD1 (6 bases). CDR3 size: 14 residues. The V gene lost 4 bases and the J gene lost 2 bases, with 12 bases spanning the gap. CDR1 and CDR2 (germline): SGHDT, YYEEEE. CDR3 coding DNA: TGTGCCAGCAGCATTCGGGACAAAAACTATGGCTACACCTTC. Translating it yields CASSIRDKNYGYTF.

This CDR3 reads CASSDLLSGNEQFF. The CDR3 coding sequence is TGTGCCAGCAGCGATCTATTATCAGGCAATGAGCAGTTCTTC. The rearrangement uses TRBV5-6 and TRBJ2-1; D call uncertain. CDR1 SGHDT and CDR2 YYEEEE come from the germline V gene. The CDR3 runs 14 residues. Trimming removed 4 bases at V and 6 bases at J, with 14 bases between.

The chain joins TRBV12-3 or TRBV12-4 to TRBJ2-5, with TRBD1 matching 7 bases. The trim removed 5 bases at V and 5 bases at J, leaving 8 bases unmatched. The CDR3 consists of 14 residues. The CDR3 spells CASSVRDRGETQYF. For the CDR3, the DNA is TGTGCCAGCAGTGTACGGGACAGAGGGGAGACCCAGTACTTC.

The J gene is TRBJ1-1, the V gene TRBV12-3 or TRBV12-4; D is uncertain. This CDR3 comprises 12 residues. Trimming left V 6 bases short and J 6 bases short, with 11 bases between. CDR3 amino acids: CASRVVTAEAFF. The CDR3 nucleotides read TGTGCCAGCAGAGTAGTGACCGCTGAAGCTTTCTTT.

This clonotype was seen at least ten times. The gene calls are TRBV4-2 and TRBJ2-7; D is possibly TRBD1 (5 bases). Germline CDR1 and CDR2: LGHNA and YNFKEQ. CDR3 length: 13 amino acids. Deletions cut 3 bases from V and 0 bases from J, with 6 bases between. CDR3 amino acids: CASSHGASYEQYF. In nucleotides, the CDR3 is TGTGCCAGCAGCCATGGGGCCTCCTACGAGCAGTACTTC.

This clonotype has just a few counts. V is TRBV7-2 and J is TRBJ2-5; D ambiguous. Looked up from germline, CDR1 is SGHTA and CDR2 is FQGNSA. Between the trimmed V and J ends, which lost 2 bases and 0 bases, there was a span of 10 bases. This CDR3 has 15 residues. This CDR3 is CASSLTSGHQETQYF. The CDR3 region has the DNA TGTGCCAGCAGCTTAACGTCTGGACACCAAGAGACCCAGTACTTC.

The chain is built from TRBV7-9 and TRBJ2-1; D is uncertain. The CDR3 length is 13 residues. From germline, CDR1 is SEHNR and CDR2 FQNEAQ (reference sequence). With 5 bases removed from V and 8 bases from J, the gap between germline ends came to 13 bases. In DNA form, the CDR3 reads TGTGCCAGCAGCCCGTCCATTGATTATGAGCAGTTCTTC. Protein product: CASSPSIDYEQFF.

The chain combines TRBV28 with TRBJ1-1; D ambiguous. Germline V CDR1 and CDR2: MDHEN, SYDVKM. With 3 bases removed from V and 1 base from J, the gap between germline ends came to 9 bases. This CDR3 has 14 residues. For the CDR3, the DNA is TGTGCCAGCAGTTTGAGACCCAAGAACACTGAAGCTTTCTTT. It is translated as CASSLRPKNTEAFF.

This rearrangement joins TRBV7-2 to TRBJ1-6, with 10 bases matching TRBD1. Germline V gene lookup returns CDR1 SGHTA and CDR2 FQGNSA. The CDR3 contains 15 residues. J lost 10 bases, V lost 3 bases, and 6 bases had no gene match. This CDR3 reads CASSFRGTGDSPLHF. The CDR3 nucleotides are TGTGCCAGCAGCTTCCGAGGGACAGGGGACTCACCCCTCCACTTT.

This clonotype appeared a few times. The V and J genes are TRBV24-1 and TRBJ2-3, with 10 positions matching TRBD2. J was trimmed by 4 bases and V by 2 bases; bases with no gene match: 5. The V gene's germline CDR1 is KGHDR and CDR2 SFDVKD. The CDR3 contains 16 residues. The CDR3, as DNA: TGTGCCACCAGTGATTCAGCGGGGGGGCCTCCAGATACGCAGTATTTT. This codes for CATSDSAGGPPDTQYF.

V gene TRBV7-8 combines with J gene TRBJ2-1, with D possibly being TRBD1 or TRBD2 (6 bases each). Per germline, CDR1 SGHVS and CDR2 FQNEAQ. This CDR3 comprises 16 residues. V dropped 1 base and J dropped 8 bases, with 18 bases sitting between them. The CDR3 loop reads CASSLVRFGGHDEQFF. The CDR3 nucleotides are TGTGCCAGCAGCTTAGTTAGATTTGGGGGGCATGATGAGCAGTTCTTC.

This clonotype was counted between two and nine times. This chain links TRBV2 with TRBJ1-2; D not resolved. Germline CDR1 SNHLY, CDR2 FYNNEI. Trimming pared 4 bases from V and 0 bases from J, leaving 15 bases between. This CDR3 contains 16 residues. The CDR3 loop reads CASSGEEELANYGYTF. The CDR3 nucleotides read TGTGCCAGCAGTGGGGAAGAGGAGTTAGCTAACTATGGCTACACCTTC.

This clonotype has only a few counts. The J gene is TRBJ2-5, the V gene TRBV7-2, with 7 bases matching TRBD2. Trimming took 0 bases from V and 3 from J; bases not matched to a gene: 10. There are 17 residues in the CDR3. CDR1 is SGHTA, CDR2 FQGNSA, per germline. DNA of the CDR3: TGTGCCAGCAGCTTAGCAGGGAGTGGGGCGGGGGAAGAGACCCAGTACTTC. As protein: CASSLAGSGAGEETQYF.

The chain employs TRBV7-9 and TRBJ2-2; a possible D gene is TRBD2 (6 bases). This CDR3 has 15 amino acids. Trimming cost V 2 bases and J 6 bases, with 13 bases left between them. From germline, CDR1 is SEHNR and CDR2 FQNEAQ (reference sequence). The CDR3 DNA reads as TGTGCCAGCAGCTTATTACGGGGAGGTTCCGGGGAGCTGTTTTTT. It encodes CASSLLRGGSGELFF.

This clonotype has more than one count but fewer than ten. This chain uses TRBV7-6 with TRBJ2-7; 11 bases align to TRBD2. The CDR3 totals 15 residues. In germline, CDR1 is SGHVS, CDR2 FNYEAQ. The ends lost 3 bases at V and 7 bases at J; junction bases unmatched: 8. The CDR3 protein is CASSFSGGASKEQYF. CDR3 sequence (DNA): TGTGCCAGCAGCTTTAGCGGGGGGGCCTCGAAGGAGCAGTACTTC. Variable domain in full (rest from reference TRBV7-6 and TRBJ2-7): GAGVSQSPRYKVTKRGQDVALRCDPISGHVSLYWYRQALGQGPEFLTYFNYEAQQDKSGLPNDRFSAERPEGSISTLTIQRTEQRDSAMYRCASSFSGGASKEQYFGPGTRLTVT.

In this sample, this clonotype turned up a few times. The chain joins TRBV5-1 to TRBJ2-7; TRBD2 is a possible D gene (7 bases). V lost 1 base and J 0 bases, leaving 20 bases between the germline ends. The CDR3 has 18 amino acids. The germline CDR1 and CDR2 sequences are SGHRS and YFSETQ. Here the CDR3 reads CASSLRGAKSVSSYEQYF. CDR3 DNA sequence: TGCGCCAGCAGCTTGCGGGGGGCCAAAAGTGTATCCTCCTACGAGCAGTACTTC.

This rearrangement joins TRBV20-1 to TRBJ2-7; 8 nucleotides match TRBD1. V was clipped by 6 bases and J by 4 bases; unmatched bases: 8. The CDR3 length is 13 residues. Germline loops: CDR1 DFQATT, CDR2 SNEGSKA (reference sequence). CDR3 residues: CSAPDRVTYEQYF. The CDR3 DNA follows: TGCAGTGCCCCGGACAGGGTCACGTACGAGCAGTACTTC.

CDR3 amino acids: CASSLNRGFIAEAFF. CDR3 bases: TGTGCCAGCAGCTTGAATCGAGGGTTTATCGCTGAAGCTTTCTTT. The chain joins TRBV7-2 to TRBJ1-1; D is unresolved. Germline V gives CDR1 SGHTA, CDR2 FQGNSA. The CDR3 is made up of 15 amino acids. The V end lost 3 bases, the J end lost 6 bases, and 17 bases lay between the germline ends.

V gene TRBV6-2 or TRBV6-3 combines with J gene TRBJ2-5; D is uncertain. The V gene's germline CDR1 is MNHEY and CDR2 SVGEGT. V lost 0 bases and J 5 bases, leaving 10 bases between the germline ends. The CDR3 spans 14 residues. CDR3 protein: CASSYSVGRETQYF. Written as DNA, the CDR3 is TGTGCCAGCAGTTACTCGGTTGGCCGGGAGACCCAGTACTTC.

This clonotype was seen a handful of times. The chain joins TRBV7-3 to TRBJ2-5, with TRBD2 identical over 8 bases. V gave up 2 bases and J gave up 5 bases; unmatched junction bases: 7. The CDR3 is 15 amino acids. Germline CDR1 SGHTA, CDR2 FQGTGA. The CDR3 loop is CASSLSGGTMETQYF. The CDR3 DNA is TGTGCCAGCAGCTTATCGGGGGGGACGATGGAGACCCAGTACTTC.

This clonotype was detected a few times. The chain links TRBV4-2 to TRBJ2-1; no clear D gene. The CDR3 runs to 17 residues. The V and J ends lost 0 bases and 7 bases respectively, with 19 bases between them. Germline V gene lookup returns CDR1 LGHNA and CDR2 YNFKEQ. In DNA form, the CDR3 reads TGTGCCAGCAGCCAAGATAGGCAACGGGTAATGACAAATGAGCAGTTCTTC. Translated, it gives CASSQDRQRVMTNEQFF.

V is TRBV20-1 and J is TRBJ1-5; TRBD1 might be the D (5 bases). V was shortened by 0 bases and J by 7 bases, with 16 bases between the two germline ends. This CDR3 is 15 amino acids long. Germline V CDR1 and CDR2: DFQATT, SNEGSKA (reference sequence). CDR3 nucleotides: TGCAGTGCTAGAGAGGGGGGTGGGGGTTGGCAGCCCCAGCATTTT. It translates to CSAREGGGGWQPQHF.